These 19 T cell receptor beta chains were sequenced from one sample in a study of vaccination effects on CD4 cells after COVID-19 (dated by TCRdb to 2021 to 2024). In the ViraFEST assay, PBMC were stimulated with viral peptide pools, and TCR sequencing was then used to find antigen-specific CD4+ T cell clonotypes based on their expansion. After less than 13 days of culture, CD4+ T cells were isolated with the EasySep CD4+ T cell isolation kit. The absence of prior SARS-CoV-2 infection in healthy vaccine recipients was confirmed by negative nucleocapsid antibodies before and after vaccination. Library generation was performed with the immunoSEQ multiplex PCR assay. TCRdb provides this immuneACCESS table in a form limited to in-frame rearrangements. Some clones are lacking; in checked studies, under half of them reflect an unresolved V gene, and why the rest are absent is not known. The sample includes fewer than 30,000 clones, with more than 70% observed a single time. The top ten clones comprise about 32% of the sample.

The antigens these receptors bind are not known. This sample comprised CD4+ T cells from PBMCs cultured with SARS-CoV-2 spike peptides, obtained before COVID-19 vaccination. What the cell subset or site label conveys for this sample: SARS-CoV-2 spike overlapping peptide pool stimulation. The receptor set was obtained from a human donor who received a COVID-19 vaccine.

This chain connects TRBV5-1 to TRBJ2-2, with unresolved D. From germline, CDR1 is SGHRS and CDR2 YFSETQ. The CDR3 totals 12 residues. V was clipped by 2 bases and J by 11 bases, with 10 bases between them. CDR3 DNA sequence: TGCGCCAGCAGCTTATCGACTGTTGAGCTGTTTTTT. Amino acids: CASSLSTVELFF.

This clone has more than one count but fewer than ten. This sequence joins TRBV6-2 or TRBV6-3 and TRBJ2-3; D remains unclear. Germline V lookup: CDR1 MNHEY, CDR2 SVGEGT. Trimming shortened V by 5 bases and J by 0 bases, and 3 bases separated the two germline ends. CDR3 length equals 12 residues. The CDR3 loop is CASSVSTDTQYF. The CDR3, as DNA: TGTGCCAGCAGTGTTAGCACAGATACGCAGTATTTT.

CDR3 protein: CASRPGRISYNEQFF. In DNA, the CDR3 is TGTGCCAGCAGGCCGGGACGGATATCCTACAATGAGCAGTTCTTC. The chain has TRBV6-5 and TRBJ2-1; D is perhaps TRBD1 or TRBD2 (5 bases each). Between the trimmed V and J ends, which lost 6 bases and 1 base, there was a span of 13 bases. CDR3 length equals 15 residues. The germline gives CDR1 MNHEY, CDR2 SVGAGI.

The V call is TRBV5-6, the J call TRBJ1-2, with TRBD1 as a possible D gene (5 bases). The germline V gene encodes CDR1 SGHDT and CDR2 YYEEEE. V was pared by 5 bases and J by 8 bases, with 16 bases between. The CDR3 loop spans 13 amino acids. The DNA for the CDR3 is TGTGCCAGCAGACCGCAGGGAGGGGCGGGCTACACCTTC. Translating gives CASRPQGGAGYTF.

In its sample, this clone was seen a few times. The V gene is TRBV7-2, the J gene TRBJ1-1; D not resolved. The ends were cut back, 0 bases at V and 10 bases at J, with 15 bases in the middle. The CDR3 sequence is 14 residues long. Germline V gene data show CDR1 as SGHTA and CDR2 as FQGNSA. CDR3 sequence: CASSLAMGGQAAFF. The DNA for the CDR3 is TGTGCCAGCAGCTTAGCGATGGGTGGTCAAGCAGCTTTCTTT.

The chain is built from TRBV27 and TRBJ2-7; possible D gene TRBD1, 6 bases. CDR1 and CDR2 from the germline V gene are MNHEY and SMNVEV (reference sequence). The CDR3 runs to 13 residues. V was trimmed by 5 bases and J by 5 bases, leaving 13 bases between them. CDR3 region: CASSVFNRDEQYF. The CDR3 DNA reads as TGTGCCAGCAGTGTTTTTAACAGGGACGAGCAGTACTTC.

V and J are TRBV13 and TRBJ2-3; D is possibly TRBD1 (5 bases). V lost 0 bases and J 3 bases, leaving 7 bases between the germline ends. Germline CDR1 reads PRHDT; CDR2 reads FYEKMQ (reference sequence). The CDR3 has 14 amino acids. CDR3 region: CASSLGAGTDTQYF. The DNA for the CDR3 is TGTGCCAGCAGCTTAGGGGCAGGGACAGATACGCAGTATTTT.

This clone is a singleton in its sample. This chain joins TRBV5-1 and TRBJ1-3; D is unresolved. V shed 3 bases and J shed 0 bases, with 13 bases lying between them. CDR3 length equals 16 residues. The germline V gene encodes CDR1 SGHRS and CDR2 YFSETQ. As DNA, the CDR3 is TGCGCCAGCAGCTACTCATTGGAGGACTCTGGAAACACCATATATTTT. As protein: CASSYSLEDSGNTIYF.

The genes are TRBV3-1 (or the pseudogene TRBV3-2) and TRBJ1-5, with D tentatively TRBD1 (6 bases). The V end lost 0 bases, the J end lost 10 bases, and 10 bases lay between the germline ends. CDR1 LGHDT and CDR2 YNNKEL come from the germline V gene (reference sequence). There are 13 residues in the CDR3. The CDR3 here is CASSQDSGEPQHF. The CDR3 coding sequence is TGTGCCAGCAGCCAAGATTCAGGGGAACCCCAGCATTTT.

This chain's CDR3 is CASTSMGQGRSPLHF. DNA for the CDR3: TGTGCCAGCACCAGCATGGGACAGGGGCGGTCACCCCTCCACTTT. The rearrangement joins TRBV6-5 to TRBJ1-6, with 10 bases identical to TRBD1. CDR1 and CDR2 (germline): MNHEY, SVGAGI. V shed 7 bases, J shed 10 bases, and the junction held 10 bases outside the gene matches. The CDR3 totals 15 residues.

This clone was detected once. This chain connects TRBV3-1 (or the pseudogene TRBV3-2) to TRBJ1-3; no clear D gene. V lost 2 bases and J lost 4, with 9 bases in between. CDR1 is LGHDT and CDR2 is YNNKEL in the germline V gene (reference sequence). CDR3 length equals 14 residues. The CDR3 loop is CASSQSLIGNTIYF. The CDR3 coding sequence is TGTGCCAGCAGCCAATCCCTAATAGGAAACACCATATATTTT.

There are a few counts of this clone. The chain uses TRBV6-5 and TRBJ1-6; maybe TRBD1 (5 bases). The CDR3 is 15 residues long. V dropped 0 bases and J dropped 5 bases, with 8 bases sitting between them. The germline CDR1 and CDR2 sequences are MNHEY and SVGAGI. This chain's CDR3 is CASSYSGVNNSPLHF. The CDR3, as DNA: TGTGCCAGCAGTTACTCGGGGGTAAATAATTCACCCCTCCACTTT.

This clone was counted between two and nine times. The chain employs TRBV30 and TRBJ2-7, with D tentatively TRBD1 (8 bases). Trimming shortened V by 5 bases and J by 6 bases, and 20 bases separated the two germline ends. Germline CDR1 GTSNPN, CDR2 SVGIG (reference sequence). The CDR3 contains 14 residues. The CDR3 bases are TGTGCCTGGCGCTCACAGGGGGGGACGGGCGAGCAGTACTTC. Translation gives CAWRSQGGTGEQYF.

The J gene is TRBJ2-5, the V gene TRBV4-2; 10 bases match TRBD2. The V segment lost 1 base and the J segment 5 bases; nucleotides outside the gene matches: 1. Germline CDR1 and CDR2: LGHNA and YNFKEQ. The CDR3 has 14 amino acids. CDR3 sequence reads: CASSQVAGGETQYF. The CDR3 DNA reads TGTGCCAGCAGCCAAGTAGCGGGGGGCGAGACCCAGTACTTC.

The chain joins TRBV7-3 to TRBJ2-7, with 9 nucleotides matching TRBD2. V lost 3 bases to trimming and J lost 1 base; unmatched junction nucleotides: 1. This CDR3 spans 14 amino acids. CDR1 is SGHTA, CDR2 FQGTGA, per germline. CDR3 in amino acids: CASSLSGGSYEQYF. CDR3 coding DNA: TGTGCCAGCAGCTTGAGCGGGGGGTCCTACGAGCAGTACTTC.

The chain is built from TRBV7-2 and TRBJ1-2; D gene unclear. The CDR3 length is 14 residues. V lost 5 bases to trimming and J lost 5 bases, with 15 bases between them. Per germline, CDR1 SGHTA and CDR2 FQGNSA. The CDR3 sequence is CASSAGPGPYGYTF. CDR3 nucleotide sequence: TGTGCCAGCAGCGCGGGCCCGGGCCCTTATGGCTACACCTTC.

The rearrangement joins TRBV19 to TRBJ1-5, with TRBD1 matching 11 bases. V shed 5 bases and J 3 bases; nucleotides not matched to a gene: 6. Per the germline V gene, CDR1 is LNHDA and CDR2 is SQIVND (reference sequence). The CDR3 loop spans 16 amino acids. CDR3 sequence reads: CASSPRTGGNNQPQHF. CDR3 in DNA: TGTGCCAGTAGTCCAAGGACAGGGGGCAACAATCAGCCCCAGCATTTT.

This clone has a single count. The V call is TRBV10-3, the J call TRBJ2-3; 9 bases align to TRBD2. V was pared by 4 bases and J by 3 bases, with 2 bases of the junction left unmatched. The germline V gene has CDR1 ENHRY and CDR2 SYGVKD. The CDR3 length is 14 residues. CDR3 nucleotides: TGTGCCATCAGTGCTAGCGGGGTGACAGATACGCAGTATTTT. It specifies CAISASGVTDTQYF.

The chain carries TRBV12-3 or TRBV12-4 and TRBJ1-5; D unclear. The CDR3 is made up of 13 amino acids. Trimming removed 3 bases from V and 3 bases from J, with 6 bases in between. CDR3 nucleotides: TGTGCCAGCAGTTTCGGGTACAATCAGCCCCAGCATTTT. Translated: CASSFGYNQPQHF.